What follows describes a single T cell receptor (beta chain). The antigen remains undetermined. This entry belongs to a study of OX40 agonist ivuxolimab in advanced cancers. Study details: Head and neck, renal cell, melanoma or hepatocellular carcinoma were the cancers that dose-escalation patients had. Cohort: about 80% men, mean age around 55, aged about 20 to 90. General study findings and limits: At 0.1 to 3.0 mg/kg and by week 6, CD4+ and CD8+ T cells in the blood had expanded clonally.

The data were produced by immunoSEQ multiplex PCR, yet TCRdb's version contains in-frame clones alone and is incomplete. The sample has approximately 99,000 clones, approximately 89% seen once. The germline V gene encodes CDR1 MNHNS and CDR2 SASEGT. V was pared by 4 bases and J by 6 bases, with 10 bases between. The CDR3 spans 13 residues. The specimen was CD4+ or CD8+ T cells sorted from blood, collected in a trial of the OX40 agonist ivuxolimab. The chain recombines TRBV6-1 with TRBJ2-4; D is undetermined. This TCR was recovered from an adult with an advanced solid tumor such as melanoma, head and neck, liver or kidney cancer. The CDR3 protein is CASSGRSGNIQYF. The CDR3 region has the DNA TGTGCCAGCAGTGGGCGTTCTGGAAACATTCAGTACTTC.